A selection of T cell receptor beta chains follows, all from one sample in a study of T cell repertoires in cytomegalovirus infection. Each CDR3 protein gets one entry after TCRdb re-called the reads with MiXCR. The sample includes 450,000 to 650,000 distinct CDR3 sequences, less than 30% of them seen just once. The sequenced sample was PBMCs. The receptors stem from a human donor in good health (CMV status not recorded). Some clones in this sample may be carry-over from other donors' samples. Both conserved end residues are part of each CDR3. A D gene is named only where the DNA matches it firmly. Size is omitted from some rows. Given values are once, few, many or a class for expanded clones.

D	V	J	size	CDR3
-	TRBV7-8	TRBJ2-6	many	CASSLAGAASGANVLTF
TRBD1	TRBV5-1	TRBJ1-1	few	CASSPGQDTEAFF
-	TRBV6-5	TRBJ1-4	-	CASRELNGEKLFF
TRBD1	TRBV28	TRBJ1-5	-	CASSLGTGGISNQPQHF
-	TRBV4-1	TRBJ1-1	few	CASSQDYRGGTEAFF
TRBD1	TRBV19	TRBJ2-1	few	CASSKGQGVVEQFF
TRBD2	TRBV11-3	TRBJ2-1	-	CASSLDLAGVYNEQFF
-	TRBV28	TRBJ1-5	-	CASQGNQPQHF
TRBD1	TRBV29-1	TRBJ2-3	-	CSVGGDRGSDTQYF
TRBD2	TRBV12-3/TRBV12-4	TRBJ2-3	few	CASTSGLAGVIDTQYF
-	TRBV6-2/TRBV6-3	TRBJ1-1	few	CASSYTFQAQPNTEAFF
TRBD1	TRBV19	TRBJ1-2	few	CASTAEDRGLYGYTF
-	TRBV12-3/TRBV12-4	TRBJ1-4	few	CASSNSATNEKLFF
-	TRBV11-3	TRBJ1-6	-	CASSRPIGQSHSPLHF